This T cell receptor beta chain was found in a study of tumour-infiltrating T cells in Burkitt lymphoma. Germline V gives CDR1 SGHTA, CDR2 FQGNSA. Trimming left V 5 bases short and J 2 bases short, with 10 bases between. The length of the CDR3 is 14 residues. There are a few counts of this clone. Clones were read by immunoSEQ multiplex PCR, and TCRdb kept only the in-frame ones, dropping some. The sample has about 4,800 clones; about 13% are singletons. This clonotype was sampled from a human donor with Burkitt lymphoma. The chain is built from TRBV7-2 and TRBJ2-1, with D possibly TRBD2 on 5 matching bases. Sequenced sample: tumor tissue. CDR3: CASSPGSPYNEQFF. In DNA, the CDR3 is TGTGCCAGCAGCCCGGGATCACCCTACAATGAGCAGTTCTTC.